The next 28 T cell receptor beta chains were all read from a single sample in a study of cytomegalovirus exposure and HLA in healthy donors. Clones were read by immunoSEQ multiplex PCR, and TCRdb kept only the in-frame ones, dropping some. In the table there are about 360,000 clones, 80% to 90% of which are singletons. Sequencing used PBMCs. The receptors shown here come from a woman younger than 35 in good health and CMV-seronegative.

The chain couples TRBV27 to TRBJ2-3; 13 bases agree with TRBD2. V lost 3 bases to trimming and J lost 4 bases; unmatched junction nucleotides: 10. CDR1 is MNHEY and CDR2 is SMNVEV in the germline V gene (reference sequence). This CDR3 spans 18 amino acids. The CDR3 is CASSFSTSGRELPDTQYF. CDR3 coding DNA: TGTGCCAGCAGTTTTTCAACTAGCGGGAGGGAATTGCCAGATACGCAGTATTTT.

This clone was picked up one time. V and J are TRBV6-1 and TRBJ1-5; D is undetermined. This CDR3 has 14 residues. V was shortened by 4 bases and J by 0 bases, with 7 bases between the two germline ends. Per the germline V gene, CDR1 is MNHNS and CDR2 is SASEGT. DNA of the CDR3: TGTGCCAGCAGTGTGGGCTATAGCAATCAGCCCCAGCATTTT. Translated, it gives CASSVGYSNQPQHF.

The chain couples TRBV28 to TRBJ1-1; possible D gene TRBD1, 6 bases. V was pared by 4 bases and J by 4 bases, with 13 bases between. Germline V gene sequence: CDR1 MDHEN, CDR2 SYDVKM. The CDR3 runs to 14 residues. CDR3 region: CASSSAGARTEAFF. The CDR3, as DNA: TGTGCCAGCAGTTCTGCGGGGGCGCGCACTGAAGCTTTCTTT.

V is TRBV18 and J is TRBJ2-3; 10 bases map to TRBD2. The ends lost 3 bases at V and 1 base at J; junction bases unmatched: 7. The CDR3 spans 17 residues. Looked up from germline, CDR1 is KGHSH and CDR2 is LQKENI. The CDR3 coding sequence is TGTGCCAGCTCACCGACGTTAGCGGGGGGCCGCACAGATACGCAGTATTTT. As protein: CASSPTLAGGRTDTQYF.

The rearrangement uses TRBV5-1 and TRBJ2-2; D possibly corresponds to TRBD1 (6 bases). Trimming stripped 0 bases from V and 1 base from J, with 10 bases between. CDR3 size: 16 residues. The germline V gene encodes CDR1 SGHRS and CDR2 YFSETQ. CDR3 DNA: TGCGCCAGCAGCTTGGCCCAGGGGCTGAACACCGGGGAGCTGTTTTTT. This translates into CASSLAQGLNTGELFF.

This clone showed up just once. The chain employs TRBV28 and TRBJ2-2, with 9 nucleotides matching TRBD2. CDR3 length: 16 amino acids. The germline CDR1 and CDR2 sequences are MDHEN and SYDVKM. V gave up 6 bases and J gave up 2 bases; unmatched junction bases: 7. CDR3 nucleotides: TGTGCCAGCAGCCTAGCGGGGCCCCTTAACACCGGGGAGCTGTTTTTT. This sequence encodes CASSLAGPLNTGELFF.

This sequence joins TRBV10-3 and TRBJ1-2; 7 bases line up with TRBD1. The CDR3 totals 13 residues. J gave up 3 bases and V 5 bases, and 3 bases lay outside the gene matches. Germline loops: CDR1 ENHRY, CDR2 SYGVKD. The CDR3 DNA follows: TGTGCCATCAGTAGAGACAGGGACTATGGCTACACCTTC. This gives the protein CAISRDRDYGYTF.

This chain connects TRBV6-1 to TRBJ1-1; D is unresolved. The ends were cut back, 3 bases at V and 2 bases at J, with 4 bases in the middle. CDR1 MNHNS and CDR2 SASEGT come from the germline V gene. The CDR3 spans 12 residues. The CDR3 here is CASSDRNTEAFF. The CDR3 DNA sequence: TGTGCCAGCAGTGATAGAAACACTGAAGCTTTCTTT.

The V call is TRBV28, the J call TRBJ2-7, with TRBD1 matching 8 bases. Germline loops: CDR1 MDHEN, CDR2 SYDVKM. Trimming removed 7 bases from V and 1 base from J; junction bases left unmatched: 6. The CDR3 runs 14 residues. CDR3 coding DNA: TGTGCCAGCACCCGGACAGGGTCATCCTACGAGCAGTACTTC. Amino acid sequence: CASTRTGSSYEQYF.

This chain uses TRBV5-1 with TRBJ2-7, with unresolved D. The CDR3 length is 13 residues. V lost 0 bases to trimming and J lost 4 bases, with 8 bases between them. Looked up from germline, CDR1 is SGHRS and CDR2 is YFSETQ. CDR3 bases: TGCGCCAGCAGCTTGGGGGCAGAGTACGAGCAGTACTTC. Amino acids: CASSLGAEYEQYF.

CDR3 region: CASKHRTDEKLFF. In DNA form, the CDR3 reads TGTGCCAGCAAACATAGGACAGATGAAAAACTGTTTTTT. The V call is TRBV28, the J call TRBJ1-4; possibly TRBD1 for D (6 bases). V gave up 7 bases and J gave up 6 bases, with 12 bases separating them. CDR1 and CDR2 (germline): MDHEN, SYDVKM. This CDR3 has 13 residues.

The rearrangement uses TRBV2 and TRBJ2-7, with 11 bases that match TRBD1. This CDR3 region has 15 residues. The J segment lost 3 bases and the V segment lost 6 bases, leaving 7 bases of the junction unmatched. The germline V gene has CDR1 SNHLY and CDR2 FYNNEI. Here the CDR3 reads CASSPGQGAGYEQYF. The CDR3 region has the DNA TGTGCCAGCAGCCCTGGACAGGGGGCAGGCTACGAGCAGTACTTC.

The genes are TRBV2 and TRBJ2-3, with 10 bases that match TRBD2. CDR3 length: 15 amino acids. Looked up from germline, CDR1 is SNHLY and CDR2 is FYNNEI. Germline trimming cut 4 bases from V and 1 base from J; bases unmatched to any gene: 2. DNA for the CDR3: TGTGCCAGCAGTGTCGGACTAGCGGGCACAGATACGCAGTATTTT. Translating gives CASSVGLAGTDTQYF.

The chain combines TRBV13 with TRBJ2-3; 9 bases line up with TRBD2. CDR3 length: 16 amino acids. The V segment lost 4 bases and the J segment 2 bases; nucleotides outside the gene matches: 7. Per the germline V gene, CDR1 is PRHDT and CDR2 is FYEKMQ (reference sequence). The CDR3 region is CASSSSAGGFTDTQYF. Written as DNA, the CDR3 is TGTGCCAGCAGCTCCAGCGCGGGGGGGTTCACAGATACGCAGTATTTT.

The chain links TRBV28 to TRBJ1-2, with D possibly being TRBD1 (6 bases). Germline V gene data show CDR1 as MDHEN and CDR2 as SYDVKM. The CDR3 runs to 16 residues. V shed 6 bases and J shed 6 bases, with 23 bases lying between them. CDR3 protein: CASSRTQTGLIDGYTF. The CDR3 region has the DNA TGTGCCAGCAGCCGAACCCAGACAGGTCTGATTGATGGCTACACCTTC.

This CDR3 is CASRPSGRGDEQYF. CDR3 bases: TGTGCCAGCAGACCAAGCGGGAGGGGAGATGAGCAGTACTTC. The chain joins TRBV27 to TRBJ2-7; 10 bases match TRBD2. V dropped 6 bases and J dropped 7; count of bases not matched to a gene: 9. The CDR3 totals 14 residues. CDR1 and CDR2 (germline): MNHEY, SMNVEV (reference sequence).

The chain couples TRBV5-4 to TRBJ2-1, with a tentative D call TRBD1 (5 bases). Between the trimmed V and J ends, which lost 1 base and 13 bases, there was a span of 12 bases. The germline CDR1 and CDR2 sequences are SGHNT and YYREEE (reference sequence). CDR3 length: 12 residues. CDR3 region: CASSLLTDSQFF. The CDR3 nucleotides read TGTGCCAGCAGCTTGTTGACAGATTCCCAGTTCTTC.

The gene calls are TRBV6-1 and TRBJ1-5; D may be TRBD1 (5 bases). Germline-derived CDR1 and CDR2 are MNHNS and SASEGT. Between the trimmed V and J ends, which lost 5 bases and 4 bases, there was a span of 9 bases. The CDR3 has 13 residues. Here the CDR3 reads CASSLRTNQPQHF. In nucleotides, the CDR3 is TGTGCCAGCAGTCTCCGGACAAATCAGCCCCAGCATTTT.

The V call is TRBV6-1, the J call TRBJ2-7, with TRBD1 matching over 7 bases. CDR1 is MNHNS and CDR2 is SASEGT in the germline V gene. The CDR3 length is 13 residues. V dropped 8 bases and J dropped 2; count of bases not matched to a gene: 6. The CDR3 here is CASSRDSPYEQYF. For the CDR3, the DNA is TGTGCCAGCTCCCGGGACAGCCCCTACGAGCAGTACTTC.

This chain uses TRBV27 with TRBJ2-1; 9 bases fit TRBD2. CDR3 length equals 17 residues. Losses at the gene ends were 6 bases for V and 1 base for J; bases not matched to a gene: 10. Germline CDR1 is MNHEY and CDR2 is SMNVEV (reference sequence). The CDR3 DNA reads TGTGCCAGCAGCCCAACCGGGACTAGCCCTTCCTACAATGAGCAGTTCTTC. Protein: CASSPTGTSPSYNEQFF.

The chain uses TRBV19 and TRBJ2-4; D is perhaps TRBD1 (5 bases). Trimming removed 4 bases from V and 8 bases from J, with 12 bases in between. This CDR3 contains 13 residues. Germline V lookup: CDR1 LNHDA, CDR2 SQIVND (reference sequence). The CDR3: CASSNSGQYIQYF. As DNA, the CDR3 is TGTGCCAGTAGTAATTCAGGGCAGTACATTCAGTACTTC.

This chain links TRBV19 with TRBJ2-2; no firm D call. Trimming removed 6 bases at V and 2 bases at J, with 10 bases between. The germline V gene encodes CDR1 LNHDA and CDR2 SQIVND (reference sequence). The CDR3 extends over 14 amino acids. The CDR3 region is CASSLRANTGELFF. The CDR3 DNA is TGTGCCAGTAGCTTAAGAGCAAACACCGGGGAGCTGTTTTTT.

The chain joins TRBV19 to TRBJ2-1, with a possible D match to TRBD2 (6 bases). Germline-derived CDR1 and CDR2 are LNHDA and SQIVND (reference sequence). V was clipped by 3 bases and J by 9 bases, with 15 bases between them. This CDR3 contains 14 residues. The CDR3 is CASSMGGKIGEQFF. DNA for the CDR3: TGTGCCAGTAGTATGGGCGGGAAGATCGGTGAGCAGTTCTTC. The full variable domain, in which reference TRBV19 and TRBJ2-1 provide the parts outside the CDR3, is DGGITQSPKYLFRKEGQNVTLSCEQNLNHDAMYWYRQDPGQGLRLIYYSQIVNDFQKGDIAEGYSVSREKKESFPLTVTSAQKNPTAFYLCASSMGGKIGEQFFGPGTRLTVL.

This chain uses TRBV18 with TRBJ2-3; D perhaps matches TRBD2 (5 bases). V was clipped by 3 bases and J by 1 base, with 11 bases between them. The CDR3 runs 15 residues. The germline V gene encodes CDR1 KGHSH and CDR2 LQKENI. CDR3 DNA sequence: TGTGCCAGCTCACCGGCGGGTATCGGCACAGATACGCAGTATTTT. This sequence encodes CASSPAGIGTDTQYF.

The rearrangement joins TRBV5-1 to TRBJ2-1, with TRBD2 as a possible D gene (5 bases). The V gene lost 4 bases and the J gene lost 0 bases, with 11 bases spanning the gap. This CDR3 contains 15 residues. CDR1 SGHRS and CDR2 YFSETQ come from the germline V gene. The CDR3 coding sequence is TGCGCCAGCAGCCCGGACTCTAGCTCCTACAATGAGCAGTTCTTC. Translating it yields CASSPDSSSYNEQFF.

The gene calls are TRBV2 and TRBJ1-1, with a possible D match to TRBD1 (6 bases). Trimming shortened V by 7 bases and J by 3 bases, and 15 bases separated the two germline ends. CDR1 and CDR2 from the germline V gene are SNHLY and FYNNEI. CDR3 length equals 14 residues. CDR3 coding DNA: TGTGCCAGCACCCCAGGGGTTTTCGACACTGAAGCTTTCTTT. Translating it yields CASTPGVFDTEAFF.

This CDR3 reads CASSQEGATDTQYF. CDR3 DNA sequence: TGTGCCAGCAGCCAAGAGGGGGCAACAGATACGCAGTATTTT. V usage is TRBV4-2 and J usage is TRBJ2-3, with D perhaps matching TRBD1 (6 bases). The CDR3 covers 14 residues. Trimming took off 0 bases at V and 3 bases at J, with 7 bases between the two ends. Looked up from germline, CDR1 is LGHNA and CDR2 is YNFKEQ.

V usage is TRBV15 and J usage is TRBJ2-3; D gene ambiguous. The CDR3 has 16 amino acids. V was trimmed by 0 bases and J by 0 bases, leaving 10 bases between them. Germline loops: CDR1 LNHNV, CDR2 YYDKDF (reference sequence). The CDR3 coding sequence is TGTGCCACCAGCAGAGATGAGGCGCGGAGCACAGATACGCAGTATTTT. It specifies CATSRDEARSTDTQYF.